What follows are 26 T cell receptor beta chains derived from one specimen sequenced in a study of read filtering for tumor transcriptome and immune sequencing. From about 400 ng of RNA, a library with molecular barcoded alpha/delta and beta/gamma adaptors was made. TCRdb ran MiXCR on the reads and lists one entry per CDR3 protein. In the table there are 90,000 to 95,000 distinct CDR3 sequences, about 22% of which are singletons. Source material: a population of CD138-negative cells sorted from bone marrow. Receptor source: a donor at least 40 years old with multiple myeloma.

This clonotype was found many times. The chain links TRBV29-1 to TRBJ1-1, with D uncertain. Germline-derived CDR1 and CDR2 are SQVTM and ANQGSEA. The ends were cut back, 0 bases at V and 13 bases at J, with 12 bases in the middle. The CDR3 consists of 11 residues. CDR3 in DNA: TGCAGCGTTGAAGATCCCGTGACGCATTTCTTT. Translated, it gives CSVEDPVTHFF.

There are a few counts of this clonotype. The V and J genes are TRBV6-5 and TRBJ1-3; D is possibly TRBD1 (6 bases). The germline V gene encodes CDR1 MNHEY and CDR2 SVGAGI. V lost 2 bases to trimming and J lost 8 bases, with 19 bases between them. CDR3 length: 16 residues. The CDR3 nucleotides read TGTGCCAGCAGTTACCTGGGGGGGGCGGCGGGAGACACCATATATTTT. It codes for CASSYLGGAAGDTIYF.

This clonotype occurred many times. This rearrangement joins TRBV5-1 to TRBJ2-5; TRBD2 matches at 11 bases. J gave up 4 bases and V 4 bases, and 9 bases lay outside the gene matches. This CDR3 has 16 amino acids. Germline-derived CDR1 and CDR2 are SGHRS and YFSETQ. The CDR3 nucleotides read TGCGCCAGCAGCCTCGGACTAGCGGGCCCCCTAGAGACCCAGTACTTC. It codes for CASSLGLAGPLETQYF.

The chain has TRBV7-2 and TRBJ2-5; D is possibly TRBD2 (5 bases). The germline CDR1 and CDR2 sequences are SGHTA and FQGNSA. Trimming removed 0 bases at V and 4 bases at J, with 9 bases between. The CDR3 spans 14 residues. The DNA for the CDR3 is TGTGCCAGCAGCTTAGCGGGAGTACGAGAGACCCAGTACTTC. It translates to CASSLAGVRETQYF.

This clonotype was detected a few times. V gene TRBV2 combines with J gene TRBJ1-2, with TRBD1 matching 7 bases. Germline V gives CDR1 SNHLY, CDR2 FYNNEI. The length of the CDR3 is 14 residues. V shed 5 bases, J shed 4 bases, and the junction held 7 bases outside the gene matches. CDR3 DNA: TGTGCCAGCAGTTTCGGACAGGATTTCTATGGCTACACCTTC. Amino acids: CASSFGQDFYGYTF.

This clonotype was detected only a few times. The V gene is TRBV11-1, the J gene TRBJ2-3; 10 positions agree with TRBD2. The germline gives CDR1 SGHAT, CDR2 FQDESV (reference sequence). The V and J ends lost 4 bases and 5 bases, in that order; junction bases with no gene match: 15. This CDR3 has 18 amino acids. CDR3 DNA: TGTGCCAGCAGCTCCACTCTGCGTAGCGGGGGGAGAGGAGATACGCAGTATTTT. It encodes CASSSTLRSGGRGDTQYF.

This clonotype came up many times. The chain recombines TRBV20-1 with TRBJ2-2; TRBD2 aligns across 12 bases. V shed 3 bases, J shed 9 bases, and the junction held 17 bases outside the gene matches. This CDR3 is 18 amino acids long. Germline CDR1 reads DFQATT; CDR2 reads SNEGSKA (reference sequence). CDR3 bases: TGCAGTGCTAGCCTTCTCGAAGGGCCGGGACTAGCGGGTCGGGAGCTGTTTTTT. Its protein product is CSASLLEGPGLAGRELFF.

The sample holds a few counts of this clonotype. This sequence joins TRBV18 and TRBJ2-3, with 13 bases identical to TRBD2. This CDR3 comprises 15 residues. The junction had 7 bases not matched to a gene; V was cut back by 3 bases and J by 10 bases. Germline V lookup: CDR1 KGHSH, CDR2 LQKENI. In DNA, the CDR3 is TGTGCCAGCTCACCGGGACTAGCGGGGACGGAGGCGCAGTATTTT. This translates into CASSPGLAGTEAQYF.

This clonotype was detected many times. The gene calls are TRBV7-9 and TRBJ2-1, with 7 bases aligning to TRBD2. Germline V gene lookup returns CDR1 SEHNR and CDR2 FQNEAQ (reference sequence). V lost 4 bases and J lost 3; bases outside the gene matches: 6. CDR3 length: 15 amino acids. The CDR3 DNA follows: TGTGCCAGCAGCTCACAAGCGGGGCTCTACAATGAGCAGTTCTTC. Protein: CASSSQAGLYNEQFF.

The rearrangement joins TRBV7-2 to TRBJ2-2; 8 nucleotides match TRBD2. Germline assignment: CDR1 SGHTA and CDR2 FQGNSA. After removal of 6 bases from V and 5 bases from J, the junction contained 8 bases not matched to a gene. The CDR3 consists of 15 residues. CDR3 sequence reads: CASRRSGDDTGELFF. The DNA of the CDR3 is TGTGCCAGCAGGCGTAGCGGGGATGATACCGGGGAGCTGTTTTTT.

This clonotype was counted at least ten times. V is TRBV30 and J is TRBJ2-1; 10 bases align to TRBD1. The CDR3 runs 15 residues. The V gene end was trimmed by 3 bases and the J gene end by 8 bases; junction bases not matched to a gene: 10. CDR1 is GTSNPN, CDR2 SVGIG, per germline (reference sequence). The CDR3 loop is CAWSPGQGSIYEQFF. The DNA of the CDR3 is TGTGCCTGGAGCCCGGGACAGGGGTCGATCTATGAGCAGTTCTTC. Based on the CDR3 plus reference TRBV30 and TRBJ2-1, the full variable domain is SQTIHQWPATLVQPVGSPLSLECTVEGTSNPNLYWYRQAAGRGLQLLFYSVGIGQISSEVPQNLSASRPQDRQFILSSKKLLLSDSGFYLCAWSPGQGSIYEQFFGPGTRLTVL.

This clonotype has a count of ten or more. In nucleotides, the CDR3 is TGTGCCACTGAGACAGGGAGTCAAGATAATACGCAGTATTTT. Translating gives CATETGSQDNTQYF. This sequence joins TRBV28 and TRBJ2-3; 7 bases match TRBD1. With V trimmed by 10 bases and J by 7 bases, 14 bases remained unmatched. There are 14 residues in the CDR3. Germline V CDR1 and CDR2: MDHEN, SYDVKM.

This clonotype was recorded once. This may be a read error, as it is one base from a much larger clone. The chain couples TRBV12-3 or TRBV12-4 to TRBJ2-2; perhaps TRBD2 as D (5 bases). The CDR3 runs to 14 residues. For the CDR3, the DNA is TGTGCCAGCGCCTCGACCGGCGTCACCGGGGAGCCGTTTTTT. Translating it yields CASASTGVTGEPFF.

Only a few counts were recorded for this clonotype. A far larger clone is one base from this, pointing to a likely read error. This sequence joins TRBV6-5 and TRBJ2-1; D gene uncertain. Germline V gene data show CDR1 as MNHEY and CDR2 as SVGAGI. The CDR3 is 15 amino acids. The CDR3 region has the DNA TGTGCCAGCAGTGATCGGGTATGGTCCTACACTGAGCAGTTCTTC. Protein product: CASSDRVWSYTEQFF.

As concerns this clonotype: This could be a read error, since a much larger clone is one nucleotide away. The chain is built from TRBV6-2 or TRBV6-3 and TRBJ1-5; D ambiguous. The CDR3 is 15 residues long. Germline CDR1 is MNHEY and CDR2 is SVGEGT. The CDR3 region is CASSYLRNLNQLQHF. In nucleotides, the CDR3 is TGTGCCAGCAGTTACCTAAGGAACCTCAATCAGCTCCAGCATTTT.

About this clonotype itself: An end of the junction does not agree with germline; a read error may underlie this. The CDR3 here is CDSSAQGRGNSPLHF. CDR3 nucleotide sequence: TGCGACAGCAGCGCACAGGGACGGGGAAATTCACCCCTCCACTTT. The rearrangement uses TRBV5-1 and TRBJ1-6; D might be TRBD1 (6 bases). The CDR3 contains 15 residues. Germline V gene lookup returns CDR1 SGHRS and CDR2 YFSETQ.

This clonotype was counted ten times or more. This rearrangement joins TRBV5-1 to TRBJ2-2; unclear D gene. Germline assignment: CDR1 SGHRS and CDR2 YFSETQ. The ends were cut back, 4 bases at V and 9 bases at J, with 10 bases in the middle. This CDR3 comprises 12 residues. CDR3 loop: CASSRDVRELFF. For the CDR3, the DNA is TGCGCCAGCAGCCGCGATGTCCGGGAGCTGTTTTTT.

The rearrangement links TRBV18 to TRBJ1-5, with unresolved D. The CDR3 runs 15 residues. The germline CDR1 and CDR2 sequences are KGHSH and LQKENI. V was clipped by 0 bases and J by 1 base, with 7 bases between them. The chain's CDR3 is CASSPPGPSNQPQHF. In nucleotides, the CDR3 is TGTGCCAGCTCACCACCCGGCCCGAGCAATCAGCCCCAGCATTTT.

As to this clonotype: The junction shows a germline mismatch at one end, possibly a read error. This chain connects TRBV12-3 or TRBV12-4 to TRBJ2-1; 7 nucleotides agree with TRBD1. CDR3 length equals 12 residues. CDR3 sequence reads: CSSSRDRVVQSF. CDR3 DNA: TGTTCCAGCAGTAGAGACAGGGTTGTGCAGTCCTTC.

The V gene is TRBV20-1, the J gene TRBJ2-5, with D possibly matching TRBD2 (6 bases). CDR3 length: 13 residues. V dropped 4 bases and J dropped 4 bases, with 13 bases sitting between them. CDR1 DFQATT and CDR2 SNEGSKA come from the germline V gene (reference sequence). This chain's CDR3 is CSATPSEAETQYF. CDR3 coding DNA: TGCAGTGCTACACCTAGCGAAGCAGAGACCCAGTACTTC.

About this clonotype: This clone may be a read error of a much larger clone one base away. Likely a read error: the CDR3 ends without its conserved phenylalanine or tryptophan. The V and J genes are TRBV29-1 and TRBJ2-1; 8 nucleotides align to TRBD2. After removal of 4 bases from V and 1 base from J, the junction contained 3 bases not matched to a gene. Per the germline V gene, CDR1 is SQVTM and CDR2 is ANQGSEA. This CDR3 is 14 amino acids long. CDR3 nucleotide sequence: TGCAGCGTTGTACGGGGGGGATCCTACAATGAGCAGTTCTCC. Amino acid sequence: CSVVRGGSYNEQFS.

The chain links TRBV12-3 or TRBV12-4 to TRBJ2-5, with D maybe TRBD1 (6 bases). The CDR3 is made up of 14 amino acids. V shed 4 bases and J shed 13 bases, with 22 bases lying between them. CDR3 nucleotides: TGTGCCAGCAGTTCAGGCCCCCGGGACAAAATTCTGTACTTC. Protein: CASSSGPRDKILYF.

At least ten counts were recorded for this clonotype. The CDR3 DNA follows: TGTGCCAGCGAGAAAAGGGTCGGTGAGCAGTTCTTC. Amino acids: CASEKRVGEQFF. The gene calls are TRBV3-1 and TRBJ2-1; D is uncertain. The CDR3 sequence is 12 residues long. The germline V and J ends were trimmed by 8 bases and 9 bases, with 14 bases remaining between them. Per the germline V gene, CDR1 is LGHDT and CDR2 is YNNKEL (reference sequence).

The chain uses TRBV7-2 and TRBJ2-5; 8 bases line up with TRBD1. This CDR3 region has 14 residues. The germline gives CDR1 SGHTA, CDR2 FQGNSA. Unmatched junction bases numbered 6, after V lost 5 bases and J lost 4 bases. CDR3 nucleotide sequence: TGTGCCAGCAGCGGACGGACAGGGCGAGAGACCCAGTACTTC. Its translation is CASSGRTGRETQYF.

The J gene is TRBJ2-7, the V gene TRBV2, with 7 bases fitting TRBD1. Germline assignment: CDR1 SNHLY and CDR2 FYNNEI. V dropped 6 bases and J dropped 4; count of bases not matched to a gene: 3. The CDR3 is 12 residues long. The CDR3 DNA follows: TGTGCCAGCAGGGACAGGTCTTACGAGCAGTACTTC. Amino acid sequence: CASRDRSYEQYF. The entire variable domain, with the rest obtained from reference TRBV2 and TRBJ2-7, is as follows: EPEVTQTPSHQVTQMGQEVILRCVPISNHLYFYWYRQILGQKVEFLVSFYNNEISEKSEIFDDQFSVERPDGSNFTLKIRSTKLEDSAMYFCASRDRSYEQYFGPGTRLTVT.

This clonotype showed up many times. This chain joins TRBV7-9 and TRBJ2-1; no clear D gene. The CDR3 sequence is 16 residues long. Germline CDR1 is SEHNR and CDR2 is FQNEAQ (reference sequence). The V end was cut by 3 bases, the J end by 7 bases, with 19 bases between. As DNA, the CDR3 is TGTGCCAGCAGCTTGGTGGATGGGCCCACCTTTAATGAGCAGTTCTTC. Translated, it gives CASSLVDGPTFNEQFF.